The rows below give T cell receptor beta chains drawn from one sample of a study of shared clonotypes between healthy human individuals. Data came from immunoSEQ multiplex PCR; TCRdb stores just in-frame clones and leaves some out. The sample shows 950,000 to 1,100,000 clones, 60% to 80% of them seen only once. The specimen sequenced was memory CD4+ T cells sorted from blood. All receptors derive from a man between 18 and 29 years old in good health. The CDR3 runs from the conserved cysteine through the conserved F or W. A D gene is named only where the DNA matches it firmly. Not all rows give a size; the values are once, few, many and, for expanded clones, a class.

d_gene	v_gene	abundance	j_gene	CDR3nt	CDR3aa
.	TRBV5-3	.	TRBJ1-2	TGTGCCAGAAGTGGTGATTTTACGGACACCGACTTCTATGGCTACACCTTC	CARSGDFTDTDFYGYTF
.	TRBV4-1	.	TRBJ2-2	TGCGCCAGCAGTCGTGAAGGGGCGGCCACCGGGGAGCTGTTTTTT	CASSREGAATGELFF
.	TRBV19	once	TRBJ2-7	TGTGCCAGTAGTATAGTAGGGGGAGACTACGAGCAGTACTTC	CASSIVGGDYEQYF
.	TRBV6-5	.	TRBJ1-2	TGTGCCAGCAGTTCCGGGACGGGGCATGGCTACACCTTC	CASSSGTGHGYTF
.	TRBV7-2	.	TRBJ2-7	TGTGCCAGCAGCTCGACCACGAAAGTCAAATACGAGCAGTACTTC	CASSSTTKVKYEQYF
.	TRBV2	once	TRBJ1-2	TGTGCCAGCAGGGGGCAGGATCGCTATGGCTACACCTTC	CASRGQDRYGYTF
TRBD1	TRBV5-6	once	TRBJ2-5	TGTGCCAGCAGCTTGGCACAGGGGCACCAAGAGACCCAGTACTTC	CASSLAQGHQETQYF
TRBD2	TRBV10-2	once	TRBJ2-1	TGCGCCAGCAGTCCGCCGGCTAGCGGGGTTTTTTCCTACAATGAGCAGTTCTTC	CASSPPASGVFSYNEQFF
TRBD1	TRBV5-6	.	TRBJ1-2	TGTGCCAGCAGCTTGGGGGGTGGTTCGGACAGGGTCAATGGCTACACCTTC	CASSLGGGSDRVNGYTF
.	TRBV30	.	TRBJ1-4	TGTGCCTGGAGTGGAGGCTACAAACAGGGATCGAATGAAAAACTGTTTTTT	CAWSGGYKQGSNEKLFF
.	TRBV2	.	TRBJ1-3	TGTGCCAGCAGTGGAGGGGGAAACACCATATATTTT	CASSGGGNTIYF
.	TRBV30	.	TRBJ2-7	TGTGCCTGGAGCCGTTTCCCAGGGAGCTCCTACGAGCAGTACTTC	CAWSRFPGSSYEQYF
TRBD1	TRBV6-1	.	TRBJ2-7	TGTGCCAGCAGTAACGGACAGGGGGCGCGAAACGAGCAGTACTTC	CASSNGQGARNEQYF
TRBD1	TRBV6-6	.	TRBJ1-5	TGTGCCAGCAGTCAATCTCAGGGGGGCAATCAGCCCCAGCATTTT	CASSQSQGGNQPQHF
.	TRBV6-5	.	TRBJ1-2	TGTGCCAGCAGGGCCGGACTCGGTGGCTACACCTTC	CASRAGLGGYTF
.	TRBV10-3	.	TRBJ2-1	TGTGCCATCAGTGAGTCAAGGGGTGGGGGGAATGAGCAGTTCTTC	CAISESRGGGNEQFF
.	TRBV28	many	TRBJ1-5	TGTGCCAGCAGTTTTCGGTCGGATAGCAATCAGCCCCAGCATTTT	CASSFRSDSNQPQHF
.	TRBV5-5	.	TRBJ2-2	TGTGCCAGCAGCTTGGGGGTGGCAGGGTCGAAGAACACCGGGGAGCTGTTTTTT	CASSLGVAGSKNTGELFF
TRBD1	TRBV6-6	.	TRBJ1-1	TGTGCCAGCAGTGACCGGGACAGCGGTGCTTTCTTT	CASSDRDSGAFF
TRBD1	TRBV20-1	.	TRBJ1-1	TGCAGTGCTAGCCCGACAGGGGAAGCTTTCTTT	CSASPTGEAFF
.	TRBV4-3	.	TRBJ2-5	TGCGCCAGCAGCCAAGAAGGGGCCAATCAAGAGACCCAGTACTTC	CASSQEGANQETQYF
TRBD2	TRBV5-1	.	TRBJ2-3	TGCGCCAGCAGCTCCGAACTAGCGGGGGTAACAGATACGCAGTATTTT	CASSSELAGVTDTQYF
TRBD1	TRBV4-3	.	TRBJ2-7	TGCGCCAGCAGCCGGGGGACAGGGGGTTACGAGCAGTACTTC	CASSRGTGGYEQYF
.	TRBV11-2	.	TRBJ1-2	TGTGCCAGCAGCTCCACGAGGGGCTACACCTTC	CASSSTRGYTF
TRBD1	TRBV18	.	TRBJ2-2	TGTGCCAGCTCAAGGCGACAGGGGGCCGTGGACACCGGGGAGCTGTTTTTT	CASSRRQGAVDTGELFF
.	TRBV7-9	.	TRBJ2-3	TGTGCCAGCGCCCGGGGGCCAGATACGCAGTATTTT	CASARGPDTQYF
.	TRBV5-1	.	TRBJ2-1	TGCGCCAGCAGCGAATCCACCGGGACGCCCTTAGATGAGCAGTTCTTC	CASSESTGTPLDEQFF
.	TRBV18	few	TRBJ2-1	TGTGCCAGCTCACCAGGCCAGAGGGCCAATGAGCAGTTCTTC	CASSPGQRANEQFF
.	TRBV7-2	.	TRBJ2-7	TGTGCCAGCGGGTTGACCCCCTCCTACGAGCAGTACTTC	CASGLTPSYEQYF
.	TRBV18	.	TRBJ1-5	TGTGCCAGCTCAGAGGGGACGCAGCCCCAGCATTTT	CASSEGTQPQHF
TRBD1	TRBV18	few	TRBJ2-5	TGTGCCAGCTCACTCAACAGGGGTGGGGGTCAAGAGACCCAGTACTTC	CASSLNRGGGQETQYF
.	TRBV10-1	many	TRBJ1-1	TGCGCCAGCAGTGTTTCGCCAAACCGTCTGGGCACTGAAGCTTTCTTT	CASSVSPNRLGTEAFF
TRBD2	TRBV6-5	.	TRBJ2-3	TGTGCCAGCAGGACGAGCGGGAGGGGTACAGATACGCAGTATTTT	CASRTSGRGTDTQYF
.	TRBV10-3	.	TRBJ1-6	TGTGCCATCAGTGAGTCGAACTTAGGACAGCTTAATTCACCCCTCCACTTT	CAISESNLGQLNSPLHF
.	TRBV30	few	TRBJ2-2	TGTGCCTGGAGGAGAGGCGTAGCCGGGGAGCTGTTTTTT	CAWRRGVAGELFF
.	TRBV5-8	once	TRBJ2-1	TGTGCCAGCAGCCTTATCCATGGGACCGCTTCCTACAATGAGCAGTTCTTC	CASSLIHGTASYNEQFF
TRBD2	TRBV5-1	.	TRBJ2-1	TGCGCCAGCAGCTTGGGGTGGGGGACTAGCGGGAGTGGCAATGAGCAGTTCTTC	CASSLGWGTSGSGNEQFF